The entry below gives a single TCR beta chain sequence along with its context. The length of the CDR3 is 13 residues. With 7 bases removed from V and 4 bases from J, the gap between germline ends came to 13 bases. Germline V gives CDR1 MNHEY, CDR2 SMNVEV (reference sequence). These data originate in a study of blood T cell repertoires in COVID-19. Clones were sequenced by immunoSEQ multiplex PCR, and TCRdb holds only the in-frame ones, with some missing. Of under 250,000 clones in the sample, about four fifths were seen once. The receptor's source is a woman aged 40 to 50 who had recovered from COVID-19. Material: peripheral blood. J is TRBJ1-1 and V is TRBV27; the D gene is possibly TRBD1 (5 bases). CDR3 nucleotides: TGTGCCAGCAAACCACTCGGGGGCACTGAAGCTTTCTTT. This gives the protein CASKPLGGTEAFF.